A single TCR beta chain is shown here with its context. Its specificity is not known. This specimen belongs to a study of T-cell memory formation after mild COVID-19. UMIs and sample barcodes were carried by the TCR alpha and TCR beta cDNA libraries that 5'RACE produced using constant-segment primers. One entry per CDR3 protein results from TCRdb running MiXCR on the 5' RACE reads. The sample consists of 470,000 or so distinct CDR3 sequences, 15% to 20% of them appearing once. Overall study findings and caveats: Among clones contracting day 15 to 85, CD4/CD8 was balanced, whereas later expanders leaned CD4+. What remained unconfirmed was the SARS-CoV-2 specificity of second-wave clones peaking on day 37. Those CD4+ clones that contracted were mainly in CM and EM (CD8+ ones in EMRA).

V was clipped by 1 base and J by 5 bases; unmatched bases: 4. CDR1 and CDR2 from the germline V gene are SNHLY and FYNNEI. The CDR3 totals 14 residues. The clonotype comes from an adult woman who had mild COVID-19 (a few samples of this study predate the infection). Cell type and time point are not known. Sequences were obtained from PBMCs or a T cell subset sorted from them (not recorded which). This sequence joins TRBV2 and TRBJ1-2; 7 bases agree with TRBD1. The CDR3 sequence: CASSEVGTEYGYTF. CDR3 coding DNA: TGTGCCAGCAGTGAAGTAGGGACAGAATATGGCTACACCTTC.